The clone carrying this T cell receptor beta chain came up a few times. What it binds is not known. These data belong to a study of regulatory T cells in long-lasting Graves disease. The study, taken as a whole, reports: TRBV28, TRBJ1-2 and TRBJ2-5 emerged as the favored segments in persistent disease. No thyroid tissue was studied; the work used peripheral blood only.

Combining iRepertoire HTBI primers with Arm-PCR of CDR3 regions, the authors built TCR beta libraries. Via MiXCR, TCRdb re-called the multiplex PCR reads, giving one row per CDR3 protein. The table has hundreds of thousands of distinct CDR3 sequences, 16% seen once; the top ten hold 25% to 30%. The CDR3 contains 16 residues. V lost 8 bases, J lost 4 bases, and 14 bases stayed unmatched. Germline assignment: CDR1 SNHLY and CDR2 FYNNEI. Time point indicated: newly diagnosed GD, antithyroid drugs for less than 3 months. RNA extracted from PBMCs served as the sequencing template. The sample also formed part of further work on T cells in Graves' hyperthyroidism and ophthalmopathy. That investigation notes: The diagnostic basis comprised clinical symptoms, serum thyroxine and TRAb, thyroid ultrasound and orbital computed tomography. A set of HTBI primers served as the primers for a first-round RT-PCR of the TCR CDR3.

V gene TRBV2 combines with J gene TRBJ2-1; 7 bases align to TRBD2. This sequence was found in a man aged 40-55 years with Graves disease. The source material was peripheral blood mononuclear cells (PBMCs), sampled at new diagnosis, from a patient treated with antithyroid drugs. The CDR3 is CASGRSAGEIYNEQFF. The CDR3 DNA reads TGTGCCAGCGGGCGGTCGGCGGGGGAGATTTACAATGAGCAGTTCTTC.